These T cell receptor beta chains were read from a single sample in a study of cytomegalovirus exposure and HLA in healthy donors. Repertoires were generated with immunoSEQ multiplex PCR, while TCRdb's copy carries only in-frame clones and drops some. The data contain 100,000 to 120,000 clones, over 75% of them singletons. The sequencing sample was made of PBMCs. These receptors were taken from a woman aged 25 to 39 in good health and CMV-seropositive. Both conserved end residues are part of each CDR3. The D gene is left open where the match is weak. The size of a clone is reported for some rows only, either as once, few or many, or as a class for expanded clones.

v_call	clone_size	j_call	d_call	cdr3_aa	cdr3_nt
TRBV4-2	-	TRBJ1-6	-	CASSQGRGGSSYNSPLHF	TGTGCCAGCAGCCAAGGGCGGGGAGGGAGCTCCTATAATTCACCCCTCCACTTT
TRBV27	-	TRBJ1-6	TRBD1	CASSLDGTGGRSPLHF	TGTGCCAGCAGTTTAGACGGGACAGGGGGCCGGTCACCCCTCCACTTT
TRBV6-1	-	TRBJ2-6	-	CASSGASGANVLTF	TGTGCCAGCAGTGGGGCCTCTGGGGCCAACGTCCTGACTTTC
TRBV6-1	few	TRBJ2-7	-	CASRATVSYEQYF	TGTGCCAGCAGGGCTACAGTTTCCTACGAGCAGTACTTC
TRBV28	few	TRBJ1-2	-	CASSFAVKLYYGYTF	TGTGCCAGCAGTTTTGCTGTAAAACTCTACTATGGCTACACCTTC
TRBV5-5	-	TRBJ2-7	TRBD2	CASSLVIAGVVEQYF	TGTGCCAGCAGCTTGGTCATAGCGGGAGTGGTCGAGCAGTACTTC
TRBV7-9	-	TRBJ1-2	TRBD1	CASSQDREVLTF	TGTGCCAGCAGCCAAGACAGGGAAGTTCTCACCTTC
TRBV7-9	-	TRBJ1-6	TRBD1	CASNTAYRTGVNSPLHF	TGTGCCAGCAACACAGCTTACCGGACAGGAGTTAATTCACCCCTCCACTTT
TRBV29-1	-	TRBJ1-3	-	CSVEDPVFSGNTIYF	TGCAGCGTTGAAGATCCGGTTTTCTCTGGAAACACCATATATTTT
TRBV5-6	-	TRBJ1-3	TRBD1	CASSLGQGAGNTIYF	TGTGCCAGCAGCTTGGGGCAGGGGGCTGGAAACACCATATATTTT
TRBV6-4	few	TRBJ1-2	-	CASSDSADSVYGYTF	TGTGCCAGCAGTGACTCCGCAGACAGCGTCTATGGCTACACCTTC
TRBV4-2	-	TRBJ2-1	-	CASSRPGAGNEQFF	TGTGCCAGCAGCCGCCCGGGAGCGGGCAATGAGCAGTTCTTC
TRBV5-8	-	TRBJ2-1	-	CASSSLSSPYNEQFF	TGTGCCAGCAGCTCCCTATCATCGCCCTACAATGAGCAGTTCTTC
TRBV7-2	-	TRBJ1-5	TRBD1	CASSSTGGNQPQHF	TGTGCCAGCAGCTCGACAGGGGGCAATCAGCCCCAGCATTTT
TRBV7-9	-	TRBJ1-3	TRBD1	CASRLDRVSGNTIYF	TGTGCCAGCAGGTTAGACAGGGTCTCTGGAAACACCATATATTTT
TRBV9	-	TRBJ2-1	-	CASSGWNNKGPVSYNEQFF	TGTGCCAGCAGCGGCTGGAACAATAAGGGGCCCGTCTCCTACAATGAGCAGTTCTTC
TRBV11-2	-	TRBJ2-3	-	CASSSTSYTDTQYF	TGTGCCAGCAGCTCCACTAGTTACACAGATACGCAGTATTTT
TRBV6-4	-	TRBJ1-1	-	CASSASPGNTEAFF	TGTGCCAGCAGTGCATCTCCCGGGAACACTGAAGCTTTCTTT
TRBV5-6	few	TRBJ2-7	TRBD2	CASSFGRARDEQYF	TGTGCCAGCAGCTTCGGGAGGGCCAGGGACGAGCAGTACTTC
TRBV7-2	-	TRBJ2-7	-	CASRKGSAYEQYF	TGTGCCAGCAGAAAAGGAAGCGCCTACGAGCAGTACTTC
TRBV14	-	TRBJ2-3	-	CASSHVSGRGTDTQYF	TGTGCCAGCAGCCACGTGTCAGGGAGGGGGACAGATACGCAGTATTTT
TRBV5-1	-	TRBJ1-1	TRBD1	CASSQRQGATEAFF	TGCGCCAGCAGCCAGCGACAGGGTGCCACTGAAGCTTTCTTT